The rows below give T cell receptor beta chains drawn from one sample of a study of blood T cell repertoires in COVID-19. Measured with immunoSEQ multiplex PCR; TCRdb has only the in-frame clones, and not every one. Among roughly 140,000 clones listed, 76% were seen once. The sequencing sample was made of peripheral blood. The receptors originated from an elderly woman with acute or convalescent COVID-19. Both conserved end residues are part of each CDR3. The order of the fields is V gene, J gene, CDR3 protein.

TRBV27	TRBJ2-7	CASSFIAGGNRRYEQYF
TRBV2	TRBJ1-6	CASNPGGSYNSPLHF
TRBV28	TRBJ2-5	CASSLIDRDQETQYF
TRBV19	TRBJ2-7	CASSVPGSRSGEQYF
TRBV5-1	TRBJ1-6	CASSWVQGQQNSPLHF
TRBV9	TRBJ1-2	CASSDEGVRGRHGYTF
TRBV9	TRBJ1-4	CASSGGVIRANEKLFF
TRBV29-1	TRBJ1-1	CSVGNRDTEAFF
TRBV9	TRBJ2-1	CASSAGGTHFDNEQFF
TRBV19	TRBJ1-1	CASSIAGQGARTEAFF
TRBV19	TRBJ1-3	CASSIMVDISGNTIYF
TRBV30	TRBJ1-5	CAWSLTGWWISNQPQHF
TRBV19	TRBJ1-1	CASSGWGGHPNTEAFF
TRBV3-1/TRBV3-2	TRBJ1-2	CASSHGPGNYGYTF
TRBV3-1/TRBV3-2	TRBJ1-2	CASSQGTTGGYGYTF
TRBV19	TRBJ1-3	CASKEGMRGNTIYF
TRBV7-2	TRBJ1-1	CASSLSGQGTTEAFF
TRBV3-1/TRBV3-2	TRBJ2-1	CASNQEGQGGDEQFF
TRBV19	TRBJ1-2	CASNLLGQDSFGGYTF
TRBV7-9	TRBJ1-2	CASSLGGDYGYTF
TRBV2	TRBJ1-5	CASTRWLGADNQPQHF
TRBV7-2	TRBJ2-1	CASSLRGPEQFF